The 29 T cell receptor beta chains below come from one sample, sequenced in a study of cytomegalovirus exposure and HLA in healthy donors. The PCR made use of 60 Vbeta and 13 Jbeta primers. Sequencing used immunoSEQ multiplex PCR; TCRdb keeps in-frame clones, though not all of them. Of about 200,000 clones in the sample, approximately 86% were seen once. Sequenced input: PBMCs. The receptors here all came from a young woman in good health and CMV-seronegative.

The chain employs TRBV6-5 and TRBJ2-5; 9 bases map to TRBD2. The CDR3 has 15 residues. Germline loops: CDR1 MNHEY, CDR2 SVGAGI. The J segment lost 4 bases and the V segment lost 6 bases, leaving 9 bases of the junction unmatched. CDR3: CASRPGGGRGETQYF. CDR3 DNA sequence: TGTGCCAGCAGACCGGGGGGCGGGAGGGGAGAGACCCAGTACTTC.

The CDR3 here is CASSNTRLGTEAFF. The CDR3, as DNA: TGTGCCAGCAGTAACACACGTCTTGGCACTGAAGCTTTCTTT. The chain combines TRBV6-6 with TRBJ1-1; no reliable D call. The CDR3 is 14 residues long. Germline CDR1 and CDR2: MNHNY and SVGAGI (reference sequence). The V gene lost 5 bases and the J gene lost 4 bases, with 14 bases spanning the gap.

This chain connects TRBV9 to TRBJ2-3; TRBD1 agrees at 10 bases. From germline, CDR1 is SGDLS and CDR2 YYNGEE. Losses at the gene ends were 2 bases for V and 2 bases for J; bases not matched to a gene: 5. The CDR3 spans 16 residues. The CDR3 sequence is CASSVGTGVYTDTQYF. The DNA for the CDR3 is TGTGCCAGCAGCGTCGGGACAGGGGTTTACACAGATACGCAGTATTTT.

The chain joins TRBV6-1 to TRBJ1-6, with D maybe TRBD1 (5 bases). Germline CDR1 is MNHNS and CDR2 is SASEGT. Trimming removed 7 bases at V and 8 bases at J, with 18 bases between. The CDR3 runs 15 residues. CDR3 coding DNA: TGTGCCAGCACCTCGCGGGGCGGTGGGGATTCACCCCTCCACTTT. This gives the protein CASTSRGGGDSPLHF.

A single count supports this clone. This chain connects TRBV19 to TRBJ2-7; the match to TRBD1 covers 7 bases. The CDR3 length is 14 residues. Germline V gene sequence: CDR1 LNHDA, CDR2 SQIVND (reference sequence). The ends lost 3 bases at V and 2 bases at J; junction bases unmatched: 4. The CDR3, as DNA: TGTGCCAGTAGTATCAGGGACAGAACCTACGAGCAGTACTTC. Translated, it gives CASSIRDRTYEQYF.

This chain uses TRBV10-1 with TRBJ2-1; 10 nucleotides align to TRBD2. V gave up 4 bases and J gave up 4 bases; unmatched junction bases: 7. The CDR3 sequence is 16 residues long. Germline CDR1 is WNHNN and CDR2 is SYGVQD (reference sequence). The CDR3, as DNA: TGCGCCAGCAGTGCCCTAGCGGGGGAGATGTACAATGAGCAGTTCTTC. Its translation: CASSALAGEMYNEQFF.

The chain uses TRBV6-5 and TRBJ1-2; 7 positions match TRBD1. Germline-derived CDR1 and CDR2 are MNHEY and SVGAGI. This CDR3 has 15 residues. Losses at the gene ends were 3 bases for V and 8 bases for J; bases not matched to a gene: 12. The CDR3 region has the DNA TGTGCCAGCAGTTATACAGGGGCCACCTATCAGGGCTACACCTTC. Translated: CASSYTGATYQGYTF.

As DNA, the CDR3 is TGTGCCAGCAGTGAGGAGCGGGGACGTTACAATGAGCAGTTCTTC. Amino acid sequence: CASSEERGRYNEQFF. V usage is TRBV2 and J usage is TRBJ2-1; 7 bases line up with TRBD2. Germline V CDR1 and CDR2: SNHLY, FYNNEI. The CDR3 sequence is 15 residues long. V lost 3 bases to trimming and J lost 4 bases; unmatched junction nucleotides: 6.

V usage is TRBV11-2 and J usage is TRBJ2-7; D is unresolved. V was cut by 3 bases and J by 5 bases, with 5 bases left in between. This CDR3 comprises 11 residues. Germline lookup yields CDR1 SGHAT and CDR2 FQNNGV. The CDR3 loop is CASSFLNEQYF. For the CDR3, the DNA is TGTGCCAGCAGCTTCTTAAACGAGCAGTACTTC.

With regard to this clone: At one boundary the junction diverges from the germline segment, which might be a read error. V and J are TRBV11-2 and TRBJ2-1; 7 positions match TRBD2. The length of the CDR3 is 11 residues. CDR1 and CDR2 from the germline V gene are SGHAT and FQNNGV. CDR3 DNA: TGTGCCACATCAAGGGCGGGGGAGCTGTTCTTC. This sequence encodes CATSRAGELFF.

This clone occurred a few times. V is TRBV7-2 and J is TRBJ2-3, with 14 bases aligning to TRBD2. The CDR3 is made up of 18 amino acids. Germline V gene sequence: CDR1 SGHTA, CDR2 FQGNSA. Losses at the gene ends were 3 bases for V and 6 bases for J; bases not matched to a gene: 11. CDR3 bases: TGTGCCAGCAGCTTTGGGACTAGCGGGAGAAGGCGTGGGGATACGCAGTATTTT. Protein: CASSFGTSGRRRGDTQYF.

CDR3 sequence (DNA): TGCAGCTACACGACTAGCGGGAGCCTAAAAAACATTCAGTACTTC. Translation gives CSYTTSGSLKNIQYF. The J gene is TRBJ2-4, the V gene TRBV29-1, with 12 nucleotides matching TRBD2. The CDR3 covers 15 residues. V was clipped by 8 bases and J by 4 bases; unmatched bases: 9. Germline CDR1 SQVTM, CDR2 ANQGSEA. Based on the CDR3 plus reference TRBV29-1 and TRBJ2-4, the full variable domain is SAVISQKPSRDICQRGTSLTIQCQVDSQVTMMFWYRQQPGQSLTLIATANQGSEATYESGFVIDKFPISRPNLTFSTLTVSNMSPEDSSIYLCSYTTSGSLKNIQYFGAGTRLSVL.

The chain has TRBV27 and TRBJ2-1, with TRBD2 matching over 8 bases. The CDR3 spans 17 residues. CDR1 and CDR2 (germline): MNHEY, SMNVEV (reference sequence). V lost 3 bases and J lost 9; bases outside the gene matches: 16. The CDR3 bases are TGTGCCAGCAGTTTCCTGAGAGGAGCGGGAGCTGTCAGTGAGCAGTTCTTC. Its protein product is CASSFLRGAGAVSEQFF.

The rearrangement joins TRBV5-1 to TRBJ2-5, with D maybe TRBD1 (7 bases). This CDR3 is 15 amino acids long. V was clipped by 4 bases and J by 5 bases, with 18 bases between them. Germline V gives CDR1 SGHRS, CDR2 YFSETQ. Here the CDR3 reads CASSSGPRGRETQYF. The DNA of the CDR3 is TGCGCCAGCAGCAGCGGGCCGAGGGGGCGGGAGACCCAGTACTTC.

The CDR3 nucleotides read TGTGCCAGCACCGACAGGGGGAACACTGAAGCTTTCTTT. It translates to CASTDRGNTEAFF. The gene calls are TRBV6-6 and TRBJ1-1; TRBD1 agrees at 8 bases. The junction had 2 bases not matched to a gene; V was cut back by 7 bases and J by 1 base. Germline V gene sequence: CDR1 MNHNY, CDR2 SVGAGI (reference sequence). This CDR3 is built from 13 residues.

The chain is built from TRBV9 and TRBJ2-1; 16 bases agree with TRBD2. This CDR3 is built from 17 residues. Losses at the gene ends were 2 bases for V and 10 bases for J; bases not matched to a gene: 9. CDR1 and CDR2 (germline): SGDLS, YYNGEE. CDR3 sequence reads: CASSVGGLAGGQREQFF. CDR3 nucleotides: TGTGCCAGCAGCGTTGGGGGACTAGCGGGAGGGCAGCGGGAGCAGTTCTTC.

Comment on this clone: Compared with germline, one end of the junction differs, possibly owing to a read error. The chain uses TRBV7-6 and TRBJ2-7, with a possible D match to TRBD2 (6 bases). Germline V gene lookup returns CDR1 SGHVS and CDR2 FNYEAQ. The CDR3 extends over 12 amino acids. This chain's CDR3 is CASSRDSSEQYF. CDR3 bases: TGTGCCAGCAGCAGGGACTCCTCCGAGCAGTACTTC.

This clone was counted a single time. The J gene is TRBJ2-3, the V gene TRBV9, with D perhaps TRBD2 (5 bases). CDR1 is SGDLS, CDR2 YYNGEE, per germline. The CDR3 has 14 residues. Trimming took off 0 bases at V and 6 bases at J, with 11 bases between the two ends. CDR3 coding DNA: TGTGCCAGCAGCGTAGCGGCCTGGGAGGATACGCAGTATTTT. Encoded protein: CASSVAAWEDTQYF.

V gene TRBV6-6 combines with J gene TRBJ2-4, with D tentatively TRBD2 (7 bases). This CDR3 region has 16 residues. The V end was cut by 6 bases, the J end by 0 bases, with 15 bases between. Germline CDR1 and CDR2: MNHNY and SVGAGI (reference sequence). CDR3 nucleotide sequence: TGTGCCAGCAGGTTCCAAGGGGGGGAAGCCAAAAACATTCAGTACTTC. Its protein product is CASRFQGGEAKNIQYF.

V and J are TRBV6-1 and TRBJ2-2; D uncertain. The CDR3 is made up of 11 amino acids. Germline CDR1 is MNHNS and CDR2 is SASEGT. Trimming took 7 bases from V and 7 from J, leaving 7 bases between them. This CDR3 is CASTYLGELFF. The CDR3, as DNA: TGTGCCAGCACCTACCTCGGGGAGCTGTTTTTT.

The rearrangement joins TRBV2 to TRBJ1-2, with 7 bases aligning to TRBD1. Germline trimming cut 3 bases from V and 10 bases from J; bases unmatched to any gene: 8. Germline V gene data show CDR1 as SNHLY and CDR2 as FYNNEI. This CDR3 contains 13 residues. CDR3 coding DNA: TGTGCCAGCAGTGAGGGACAGTCGGGAGTCTACACCTTC. This translates into CASSEGQSGVYTF.

This clone was detected once. This rearrangement joins TRBV11-1 to TRBJ2-7; 7 bases match TRBD1. This CDR3 is 14 amino acids long. J was trimmed by 2 bases and V by 1 base; bases with no gene match: 2. The germline gives CDR1 SGHAT, CDR2 FQDESV (reference sequence). The CDR3 reads CASSLEGGAYEQYF. CDR3 DNA sequence: TGTGCCAGCAGCTTAGAAGGGGGCGCCTACGAGCAGTACTTC.

The chain joins TRBV11-2 to TRBJ2-7, with a weak D call TRBD1 (5 bases). Germline V gene lookup returns CDR1 SGHAT and CDR2 FQNNGV. This CDR3 region has 16 residues. V dropped 1 base and J dropped 4 bases, with 17 bases sitting between them. In nucleotides, the CDR3 is TGTGCCAGCAGCTTAGGAAGGGGCACAAGGCGGTACGAGCAGTACTTC. It translates to CASSLGRGTRRYEQYF.

V gene TRBV9 combines with J gene TRBJ2-5; TRBD2 is a possible D gene (5 bases). The DNA end favors TRBJ2-7, so the J call may be wrong. From germline, CDR1 is SGDLS and CDR2 YYNGEE. The CDR3 has 14 amino acids. In DNA, the CDR3 is TGTGCCAGCAGCGTGAGTGCGGGTTCCTACGAGCAGTACTTC. It codes for CASSVSAGSYEQYF.

This clone came up once. This chain links TRBV6-4 with TRBJ1-1, with D perhaps TRBD1 (6 bases). Trimming left V 0 bases short and J 3 bases short, with 17 bases between. Per the germline V gene, CDR1 is MRHNA and CDR2 is SNTAGT. The CDR3 extends over 17 amino acids. The CDR3 sequence is CASSDSWTTHRDTEAFF. The CDR3 DNA is TGTGCCAGCAGTGACTCGTGGACCACTCACAGGGACACTGAAGCTTTCTTT.

The J gene is TRBJ2-5, the V gene TRBV19; 10 bases map to TRBD1. CDR1 is LNHDA and CDR2 is SQIVND in the germline V gene (reference sequence). The CDR3 is 16 amino acids. V lost 3 bases to trimming and J lost 5 bases; unmatched junction nucleotides: 9. CDR3 sequence reads: CASSISSDRGLETQYF. The CDR3, as DNA: TGTGCCAGTAGTATCAGTTCGGACAGGGGGTTGGAGACCCAGTACTTC.

The V and J genes are TRBV28 and TRBJ1-2; tentative D call: TRBD1 (6 bases). V dropped 10 bases and J dropped 11 bases, with 17 bases sitting between them. The CDR3 length is 11 residues. CDR1 and CDR2 (germline): MDHEN, SYDVKM. Written as DNA, the CDR3 is TGTGCCACCGCCGGGACAATAGCTTACACCTTC. The encoded protein is CATAGTIAYTF.

The gene calls are TRBV6-1 and TRBJ2-3, with D hard to call. V lost 10 bases to trimming and J lost 2 bases, with 16 bases between them. The CDR3 contains 14 residues. Germline values: CDR1 MNHNS, CDR2 SASEGT. The CDR3 region has the DNA TGTGCCACTTCGAACAGTTTAATCACAGATACGCAGTATTTT. This gives the protein CATSNSLITDTQYF.

CDR3 nucleotide sequence: TGCGCCAGCAGCCCCGGGGGGGCCACAGATACGCAGTATTTT. This gives the protein CASSPGGATDTQYF. The chain links TRBV5-1 to TRBJ2-3, with TRBD2 identical over 8 bases. The germline CDR1 and CDR2 sequences are SGHRS and YFSETQ. CDR3 size: 14 residues. The V gene end was trimmed by 4 bases and the J gene end by 2 bases; junction bases not matched to a gene: 3.